This T cell receptor beta chain was observed in a study of T cell changes during pregnancy in multiple sclerosis. Assay: immunoSEQ multiplex PCR; the TCRdb copy retains only in-frame clones and omits some. Of 55,000 to 85,000 clones listed, 92% are singletons. Only one count was recorded for this clone. The TCR was taken from a female donor with multiple sclerosis, enrolled in a pregnancy study. Sequenced material: peripheral blood, taken after pregnancy.

CDR3 amino acids: CASIGQVTEAFF. The CDR3, as DNA: TGTGCCAGCATCGGACAGGTAACTGAAGCTTTCTTT. The chain combines TRBV2 with TRBJ1-1; 7 nucleotides align to TRBD1. The CDR3 consists of 12 residues. V trimming: 7 bases; J trimming: 5 bases; junction bases outside the gene matches: 4. Looked up from germline, CDR1 is SNHLY and CDR2 is FYNNEI.